This entry features one T cell receptor (beta chain) sequence. The clone's antigen remains unknown. Base qualities are not provided; no much larger clone lies one nucleotide away. The collaborating institutions used their own protocols to collect whole blood in K2EDTA tubes. For TCRbeta analysis, collaborators shipped samples in one of three forms: frozen whole blood, isolated PBMCs, or DNA extracted from either of those sample types. The data were taken from a study of blood T cell repertoires in COVID-19 (dated by TCRdb to 2018 to 2020). Looking at the study overall: Samples covering the acute and convalescent phases of COVID-19 were provided by collaborators in the United States, Italy and Spain. The repertoires were made available in a free public database intended to serve as a resource for research on the immune response to SARS-CoV-2. The dataset comprised deeply sampled blood TCRbeta repertoires from subjects exposed to, actively infected with, or recovered from COVID-19. HLA class I and class II types, where available, came from metadata supplied by the sample provider rather than from assay-based typing. The prospective study material was composed of cDNA or gDNA derived from T cells, B-cell-depleted T cells, or PBMCs. Sample metadata almost always included a de-identified subject ID, COVID-19 status, age in years and sex. The samples were drawn from two sources: the first 160 participants of the ongoing ImmuneRACE study, and 1,200 or so subjects contributed by 6 global collaborators. What the research found in general, with its limitations: How much clinical and demographic metadata was included differed by source and by participant, and the metadata was provided uncurated.

TCRbeta CDR3 regions were amplified from genomic DNA using the immunoSEQ Assay, a bias-controlled multiplex PCR. Under the source paper's analysis protocol: Nucleated cell counts per sample were estimated from amplification of reference gene primers within the assay. To quantify the absolute abundance of each unique TCRbeta CDR3 rearrangement, sequence reads were collapsed and filtered. Productive Simpson clonality was computed per sample as the square root of Simpson's diversity index over productive rearrangements. TCRdb limited this immuneACCESS table to in-frame rearrangements with V and J called. A share of clones is missing; checked studies link under half to unresolved V genes, and the rest is unexplained. V and J calls and clone size are those listed in that table; D and trimming were worked out from the DNA. Recorded for this sample are some 70,000 clones; around 86% of them occurred a single time. The ten largest account for 5.5% to 8% of the sample.

For this chain, trimming is 5 bases at the V end and 7 bases at the J end, and the number of junction bases without a gene match is 12. The germline V gene (reference sequence) supplies CDR1 SEHNR and CDR2 FQNEAQ. From cysteine to phenylalanine, the CDR3 is 17 amino acids long. The retained sequence is limited to the CDR3, 51 bases, with the frame set at the first base. Recombination joined TRBV7-9 with TRBJ2-2, and 11 junctional nucleotides match TRBD2. This clonotype was sampled from a man in his fifties with active COVID-19. What was sequenced was peripheral blood. The CDR3 has the sequence CASSPRSGRASLGELFF. The DNA sequence is given as TGTGCCAGCAGCCCCCGTAGCGGGAGGGCCTCTCTCGGGGAGCTGTTTTTT.